The clone carrying this TCR beta chain was detected a few times. Its specificity is not known. The data derive from a study of T cells in Graves' hyperthyroidism and ophthalmopathy. Amplification yielded TCR beta CDR3 regions, with RNA transcripts as the source. First-round RT-PCR with HTBI primers amplified the TCR CDR3 region. One entry per CDR3 protein, called by TCRdb with MiXCR from the multiplex PCR reads. Found here are around 760,000 distinct CDR3 sequences, around 40% of them singletons; the top ten hold roughly 30%. The V end lost 5 bases, the J end lost 7 bases, and 12 bases lay between the germline ends. The length of the CDR3 is 14 residues. Germline loops: CDR1 SGHTA, CDR2 FQGNSA. Study observations and caveats: Appearing also in blood were most of the thyroid clonotypes expanded above 0.001.

Source material for PBMCs was more than 7.5 ml fresh peripheral blood. This clonotype originated in a woman between 35 and 50 years old with Graves' hyperthyroidism. The sample was blood. This sequence joins TRBV7-2 and TRBJ1-6; D is unclear. CDR3 region: CASSKRASNSPLHF. DNA for the CDR3: TGTGCCAGCAGCAAACGGGCCTCCAATTCACCCCTCCACTTT.